This TCR beta chain appears in the sequencing data of a study of cytomegalovirus exposure and HLA in healthy donors. For this clone: Its antigen is not identified.

The PCR used 60 Vbeta and 13 Jbeta primers. TCRdb keeps only in-frame clones here, not all; method: immunoSEQ multiplex PCR. The sample has roughly 98,000 clones, roughly 58% seen once. Germline loops: CDR1 MGHRA, CDR2 YSYEKL. V was pared by 8 bases and J by 3 bases, with 11 bases between. The CDR3 has 13 residues. Study conclusions and caveats: TCR beta chains associated with HLA were, in a later analysis, more clonally expanded than equally common others. High specificity and sensitivity for cytomegalovirus status were reported for the classifier. Later analysis suggested most CMV-associated TCR beta chains were HLA-restricted.

Material for sequencing was PBMCs. This TCR derives from a woman under 40 in good health and CMV-seropositive. V usage is TRBV4-1 and J usage is TRBJ1-5, with D unclear. The CDR3 bases are TGCGCCAGCGCGGTACGGTTCAATCAGCCCCAGCATTTT. It translates to CASAVRFNQPQHF.